The rows below give T cell receptor beta chains drawn from one sample of a study of blood T cell repertoires in COVID-19. Using immunoSEQ multiplex PCR, the repertoire was profiled, and TCRdb retains in-frame clones only, with some absent. This table holds fewer than 200,000 clones, 87% found once. Sequenced input: peripheral blood. The source of these receptors is a woman between 18 and 29 years old who had recovered from COVID-19. Each CDR3 is given with its conserved first and last residue. Each record gives: D gene, V gene, clone size, J gene, CDR3 protein, CDR3 DNA. The D gene is left open where the match is weak. Where a row states a size, it is once, few, many or the class of an expanded clone; other rows omit it.

TRBD2,TRBV13,.,TRBJ2-3,CASSIRTSGSGVDTQYF,TGTGCCAGCAGCATTAGGACTAGCGGGAGCGGAGTAGATACGCAGTATTTT
TRBD2,TRBV5-1,.,TRBJ2-5,CASSLGSGQETQYF,TGCGCCAGCAGCTTAGGTAGCGGGCAGGAGACCCAGTACTTC
TRBD2,TRBV19,.,TRBJ2-5,CASSSLAGGSKETQYF,TGTGCCAGTAGTAGTCTAGCGGGAGGAAGTAAAGAGACCCAGTACTTC
.,TRBV30,.,TRBJ2-3,CAWSEAEKFTDTQYF,TGTGCCTGGAGCGAAGCCGAGAAATTCACAGATACGCAGTATTTT
.,TRBV7-8,few,TRBJ1-1,CASSLPRVGGTEAFF,TGTGCCAGCAGTCTCCCCCGTGTGGGAGGGACTGAAGCTTTCTTT
.,TRBV19,.,TRBJ2-1,CASSIGRGNEQFF,TGTGCCAGTAGTATCGGGAGAGGAAATGAGCAGTTCTTC
TRBD1,TRBV5-1,.,TRBJ1-4,CASSLSTGGGEKLFF,TGCGCCAGCAGCCTTTCAACAGGGGGAGGTGAAAAACTGTTTTTT
.,TRBV2,.,TRBJ1-5,CASSTQGLSNQPQHF,TGTGCCAGCAGTACCCAGGGGCTTAGCAATCAGCCCCAGCATTTT
.,TRBV7-2,.,TRBJ2-1,CASTVEANEQFF,TGTGCCAGCACCGTAGAGGCCAATGAGCAGTTCTTC
TRBD1,TRBV11-2,.,TRBJ2-1,CASSRGQGAVVEQFF,TGTGCCAGCAGCCGGGGACAGGGGGCGGTCGTTGAGCAGTTCTTC
TRBD1,TRBV19,.,TRBJ1-5,CASTLGQGNQPQHF,TGTGCCAGTACCCTCGGACAGGGGAATCAGCCCCAGCATTTT
.,TRBV29-1,.,TRBJ2-4,CSGTTGDKNIQYF,TGCAGCGGGACGACCGGGGACAAAAACATTCAGTACTTC
TRBD1,TRBV5-1,.,TRBJ1-1,CASSLGQGKFIFMNTEAFF,TGCGCCAGCAGCTTGGGACAGGGAAAATTTATCTTCATGAACACTGAAGCTTTCTTT
TRBD1,TRBV18,.,TRBJ2-1,CASSPNPAGQGPRGEQFF,TGTGCCAGCTCACCAAACCCGGCCGGACAGGGACCGAGGGGTGAGCAGTTCTTC
TRBD1,TRBV9,.,TRBJ2-7,CASSASGTAYEQYF,TGTGCCAGCAGCGCCTCAGGGACAGCCTACGAGCAGTACTTC